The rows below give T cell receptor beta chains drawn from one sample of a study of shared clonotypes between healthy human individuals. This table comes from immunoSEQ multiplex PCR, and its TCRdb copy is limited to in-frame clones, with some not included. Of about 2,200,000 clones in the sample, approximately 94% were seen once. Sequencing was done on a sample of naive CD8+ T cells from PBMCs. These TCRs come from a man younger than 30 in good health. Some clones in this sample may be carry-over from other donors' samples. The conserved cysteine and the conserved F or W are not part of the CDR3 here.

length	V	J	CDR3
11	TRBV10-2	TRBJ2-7	ASSESGASEQY
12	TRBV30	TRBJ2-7	AWSVASGIDEQY
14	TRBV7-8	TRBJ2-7	ASSLDWGQDPYEQY
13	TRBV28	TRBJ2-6	ASSRDRDGANVLT
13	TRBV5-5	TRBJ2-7	ASSETSGRSYEQY
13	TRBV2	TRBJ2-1	ASSERTSGYNEQF
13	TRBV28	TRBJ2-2	ASSTTGISPGELF
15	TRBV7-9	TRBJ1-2	ASIASPGTASNYGYT
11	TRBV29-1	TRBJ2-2	SVIRDSPGELF
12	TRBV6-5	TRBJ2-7	ASTTGRANDEQY
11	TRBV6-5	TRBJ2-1	ASSYFQDNEQF
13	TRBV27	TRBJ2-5	ASSLGGRALETQY
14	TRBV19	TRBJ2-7	ASSSAPGQGTYEQY
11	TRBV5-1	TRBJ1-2	ASSLDDDYGYT
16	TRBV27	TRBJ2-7	ASSFARTSGKPANEQY
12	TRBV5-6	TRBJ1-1	ASSLGTGGLEAF
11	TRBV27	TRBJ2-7	ASSLSSPYEQY
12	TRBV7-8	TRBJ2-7	ASSLAGAYYEQY
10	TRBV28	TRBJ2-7	ASSYGGPEQY
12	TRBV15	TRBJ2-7	ATPPFFSGYEQY
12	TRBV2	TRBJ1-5	ASSSGQWDQPQH
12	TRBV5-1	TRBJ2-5	ASSDSGMGETQY
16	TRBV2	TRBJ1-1	ASSDPRGGQKGNTEAF
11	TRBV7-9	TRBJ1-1	ASRRTGTDEAF
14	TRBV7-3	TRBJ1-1	ASSSSTGQFLAEAF
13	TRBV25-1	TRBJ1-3	ASSEGAYSGNTIY
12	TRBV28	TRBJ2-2	ASSIDRGHGELF